This T cell receptor beta chain was observed in a study of cytomegalovirus exposure and HLA in healthy donors. Findings and limits, study-wide: First-cohort TCR clusters tended to co-occur in the roughly 120 validation repertoires, a later analysis found. There were over 150 TCR beta chains listed as cytomegalovirus-associated. The study found most TCR sequences rare, yet found some public TCRs in many donors.

The assay was immunoSEQ multiplex PCR, and TCRdb's table has in-frame clones only and misses some. The sample shows 90,000 to 150,000 clones, approximately 88% of them seen only once. As to this clone: The antigen is undetermined.

The CDR3 length is 13 residues. Trimming took off 2 bases at V and 6 bases at J, with 11 bases between the two ends. Germline CDR1 and CDR2: SGHNT and YYREEE (reference sequence). V and J are TRBV5-4 and TRBJ1-1; D not certain. Sequenced sample: PBMCs. The origin of this receptor is a woman aged 18-29 years in good health and CMV-seropositive. The CDR3 coding sequence is TGTGCCAGCAGCTTAGGCCGAGCGGCTGAAGCTTTCTTT. Translated: CASSLGRAAEAFF.